What follows are 11 T cell receptor beta chains derived from one specimen sequenced in a study of CD8+ T cells in alopecia areata. Following RNA extraction, reverse transcription yielded cDNA that acted as the sequencing template. Sequencing was performed with immunoSEQ multiplex PCR; in TCRdb, only in-frame clones are kept and a portion is missing. The sample includes 150,000 to 250,000 clones, roughly 60% of them seen just once. Treatment here: oral pan-JAK inhibitor, 5-10 mg twice daily. This specimen consisted of CD4+ T cells sorted from blood, obtained at week 24, from a patient treated with tofacitinib. These receptors came from a human donor with alopecia areata.

V and J are TRBV6-5 and TRBJ1-1; D ambiguous. The ends were cut back, 0 bases at V and 6 bases at J, with 8 bases in the middle. The CDR3 spans 13 residues. The germline V gene encodes CDR1 MNHEY and CDR2 SVGAGI. CDR3 coding DNA: TGTGCCAGCAGTTACTCGGGGATTTCTGAAGCTTTCTTT. Protein: CASSYSGISEAFF.

For this clone: Other DNA sequences from this sample encode an identical CDR3 as well. The rearrangement links TRBV6-5 to TRBJ2-3; D gene unclear. The CDR3 covers 14 residues. Germline-derived CDR1 and CDR2 are MNHEY and SVGAGI. V was cut by 6 bases and J by 3 bases, with 13 bases left in between. CDR3 in DNA: TGTGCCAGCAGCTTAAATGGGCGAACAGATACGCAGTATTTT. Amino acids: CASSLNGRTDTQYF.

The chain is built from TRBV20-1 and TRBJ2-7, with no clear D. CDR3 length equals 10 residues. Deletions cut 3 bases from V and 5 bases from J, with 5 bases between. Germline-derived CDR1 and CDR2 are DFQATT and SNEGSKA (reference sequence). CDR3 DNA: TGCAGTGCTAGTATCCACGAGCAGTACTTC. This gives the protein CSASIHEQYF.

The chain links TRBV7-3 to TRBJ1-1; perhaps TRBD1 as D (5 bases). V lost 5 bases to trimming and J lost 3 bases, with 13 bases between them. The CDR3 loop spans 14 amino acids. Germline CDR1 is SGHTA and CDR2 is FQGTGA. The CDR3 nucleotides are TGTGCCAGCAGCGTTGGGGGTGCGGACACTGAAGCTTTCTTT. Translation gives CASSVGGADTEAFF.

The chain employs TRBV2 and TRBJ1-6; TRBD1 is a possible D gene (5 bases). Germline V gives CDR1 SNHLY, CDR2 FYNNEI. The CDR3 consists of 14 residues. V was shortened by 6 bases and J by 5 bases, with 11 bases between the two germline ends. CDR3 protein: CASSRVGDNSPLHF. DNA of the CDR3: TGTGCCAGCAGCCGGGTGGGGGATAATTCACCCCTCCACTTT. The whole variable domain, filled in from reference TRBV2 and TRBJ1-6, reads EPEVTQTPSHQVTQMGQEVILRCVPISNHLYFYWYRQILGQKVEFLVSFYNNEISEKSEIFDDQFSVERPDGSNFTLKIRSTKLEDSAMYFCASSRVGDNSPLHFGNGTRLTVT.

The chain recombines TRBV5-4 with TRBJ2-5; D not certain. The CDR3 contains 13 residues. The V gene's germline CDR1 is SGHNT and CDR2 YYREEE (reference sequence). Deletions cut 3 bases from V and 5 bases from J, with 11 bases between. The chain's CDR3 is CASSSLGYETQYF. In DNA form, the CDR3 reads TGTGCCAGCAGCTCCCTAGGGTACGAGACCCAGTACTTC. Based on the CDR3 plus reference TRBV5-4 and TRBJ2-5, the full variable domain is ETGVTQSPTHLIKTRGQQVTLRCSSQSGHNTVSWYQQALGQGPQFIFQYYREEENGRGNFPPRFSGLQFPNYSSELNVNALELDDSALYLCASSSLGYETQYFGPGTRLLVL.

The rearrangement uses TRBV2 and TRBJ2-7; 7 bases agree with TRBD1. Germline V lookup: CDR1 SNHLY, CDR2 FYNNEI. Trimming at V came to 2 bases and at J to 9 bases, leaving 7 bases not matched to a gene. The CDR3 is 13 residues long. The CDR3 bases are TGTGCCAGCAGTGAATCTTGGACAGGCCGGCAGTACTTC. This gives the protein CASSESWTGRQYF.

This clone was seen once. The rearrangement links TRBV5-4 to TRBJ2-3, with TRBD2 matching over 13 bases. V was clipped by 4 bases and J by 1 base; unmatched bases: 6. Germline V gene sequence: CDR1 SGHNT, CDR2 YYREEE (reference sequence). There are 17 residues in the CDR3. CDR3 in DNA: TGTGCCAGCAGCCTGGCGGGGACTAGCGGGGGCACAGATACGCAGTATTTT. This gives the protein CASSLAGTSGGTDTQYF.

This clone was counted between two and nine times. This chain links TRBV28 with TRBJ2-1, with TRBD2 matching 9 bases. V gave up 5 bases and J gave up 3 bases; unmatched junction bases: 5. The V gene's germline CDR1 is MDHEN and CDR2 SYDVKM. The CDR3 length is 15 residues. The CDR3: CASSLSGSVYNEQFF. In DNA form, the CDR3 reads TGTGCCAGCAGTCTTAGCGGGAGCGTCTACAATGAGCAGTTCTTC.

This sequence joins TRBV2 and TRBJ2-5, with 7 bases identical to TRBD1. V lost 5 bases, J lost 2 bases, and 5 bases stayed unmatched. The CDR3 loop spans 14 amino acids. CDR1 is SNHLY, CDR2 FYNNEI, per germline. The DNA for the CDR3 is TGTGCCAGCAGTTTGGGACAGACACAAGAGACCCAGTACTTC. This translates into CASSLGQTQETQYF.

V usage is TRBV6-5 and J usage is TRBJ2-2, with 9 bases fitting TRBD1. The CDR3 loop spans 15 amino acids. V lost 7 bases, J lost 3 bases, and 6 bases stayed unmatched. Germline-derived CDR1 and CDR2 are MNHEY and SVGAGI. The CDR3 protein is CASISGTGHTGELFF. As DNA, the CDR3 is TGTGCCAGCATTTCCGGGACAGGGCACACCGGGGAGCTGTTTTTT.